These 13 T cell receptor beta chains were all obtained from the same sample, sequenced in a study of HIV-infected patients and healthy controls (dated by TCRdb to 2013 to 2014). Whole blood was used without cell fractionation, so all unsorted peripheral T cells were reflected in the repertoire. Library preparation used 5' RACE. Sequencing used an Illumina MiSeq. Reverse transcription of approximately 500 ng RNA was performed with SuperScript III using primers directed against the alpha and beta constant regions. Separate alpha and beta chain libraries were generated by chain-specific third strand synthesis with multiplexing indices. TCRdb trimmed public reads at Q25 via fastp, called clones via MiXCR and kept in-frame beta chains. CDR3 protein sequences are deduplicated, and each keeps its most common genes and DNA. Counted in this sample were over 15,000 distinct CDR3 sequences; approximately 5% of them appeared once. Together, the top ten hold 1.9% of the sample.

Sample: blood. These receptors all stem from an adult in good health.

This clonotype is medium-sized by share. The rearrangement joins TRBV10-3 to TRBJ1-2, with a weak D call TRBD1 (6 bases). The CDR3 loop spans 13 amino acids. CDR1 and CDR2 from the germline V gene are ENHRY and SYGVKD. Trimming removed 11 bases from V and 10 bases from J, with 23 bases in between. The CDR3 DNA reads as TGTGCCTCAACGCCGGGACAAATCTTCGCCTACACCTTC. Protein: CASTPGQIFAYTF.

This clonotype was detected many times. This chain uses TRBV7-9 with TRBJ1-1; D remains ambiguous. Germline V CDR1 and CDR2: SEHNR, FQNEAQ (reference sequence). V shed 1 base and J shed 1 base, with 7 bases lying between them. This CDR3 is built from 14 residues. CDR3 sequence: CASSLEARNTEAFF. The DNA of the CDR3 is TGTGCCAGCAGCTTAGAGGCGAGGAACACTGAAGCTTTCTTT.

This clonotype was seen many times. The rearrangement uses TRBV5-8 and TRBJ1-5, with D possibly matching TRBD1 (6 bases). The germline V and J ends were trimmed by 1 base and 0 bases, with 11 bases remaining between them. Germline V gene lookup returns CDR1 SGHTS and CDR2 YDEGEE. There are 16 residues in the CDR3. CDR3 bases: TGTGCCAGCAGCTTGTTAGCAGGGGTTAGCAATCAGCCCCAGCATTTT. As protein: CASSLLAGVSNQPQHF. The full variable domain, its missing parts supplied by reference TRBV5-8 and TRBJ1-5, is EAGVTQSPTHLIKTRGQQATLRCSPISGHTSVYWYQQALGLGLQFLLWYDEGEERNRGNFPPRFSGRQFPNYSSELNVNALELEDSALYLCASSLLAGVSNQPQHFGDGTRLSIL.

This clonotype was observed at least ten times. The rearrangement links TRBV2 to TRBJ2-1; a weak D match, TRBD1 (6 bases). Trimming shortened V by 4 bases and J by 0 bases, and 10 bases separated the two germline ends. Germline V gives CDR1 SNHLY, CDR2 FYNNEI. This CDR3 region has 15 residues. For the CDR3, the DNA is TGTGCCAGCAGTGTCGTCAGGGGCTCCTACAATGAGCAGTTCTTC. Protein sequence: CASSVVRGSYNEQFF.

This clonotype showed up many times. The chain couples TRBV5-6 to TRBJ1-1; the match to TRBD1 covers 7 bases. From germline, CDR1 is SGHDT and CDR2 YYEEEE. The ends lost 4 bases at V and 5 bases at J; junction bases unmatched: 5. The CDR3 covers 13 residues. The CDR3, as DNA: TGTGCCAGCAGCCGACAGGGAGGGACTGAAGCTTTCTTT. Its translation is CASSRQGGTEAFF.

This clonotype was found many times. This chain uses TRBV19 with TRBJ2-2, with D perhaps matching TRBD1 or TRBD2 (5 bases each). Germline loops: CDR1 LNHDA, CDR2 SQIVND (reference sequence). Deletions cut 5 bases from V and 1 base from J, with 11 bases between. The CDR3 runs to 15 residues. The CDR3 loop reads CASSDRGRNTGELFF. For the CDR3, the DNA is TGTGCCAGTAGTGATCGGGGACGGAACACCGGGGAGCTGTTTTTT.

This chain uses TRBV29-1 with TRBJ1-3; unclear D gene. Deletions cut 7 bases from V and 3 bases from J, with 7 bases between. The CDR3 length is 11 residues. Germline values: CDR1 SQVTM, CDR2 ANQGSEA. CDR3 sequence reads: CSGWVGNTIYF. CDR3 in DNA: TGCAGCGGTTGGGTTGGAAACACCATATATTTT.

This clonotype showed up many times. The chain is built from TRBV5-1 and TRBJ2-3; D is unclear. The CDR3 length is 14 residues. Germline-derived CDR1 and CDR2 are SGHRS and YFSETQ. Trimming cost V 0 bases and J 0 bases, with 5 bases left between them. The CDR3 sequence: CASSLADSTDTQYF. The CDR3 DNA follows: TGCGCCAGCAGCTTGGCGGATAGCACAGATACGCAGTATTTT. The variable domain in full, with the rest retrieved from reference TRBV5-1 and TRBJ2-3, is KAGVTQTPRYLIKTRGQQVTLSCSPISGHRSVSWYQQTPGQGLQFLFEYFSETQRNKGNFPGRFSGRQFSNSRSEMNVSTLELGDSALYLCASSLADSTDTQYFGPGTRLTVL.

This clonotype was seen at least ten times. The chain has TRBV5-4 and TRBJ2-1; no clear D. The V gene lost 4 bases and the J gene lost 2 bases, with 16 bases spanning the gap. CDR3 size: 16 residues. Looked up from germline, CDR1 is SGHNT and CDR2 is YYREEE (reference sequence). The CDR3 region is CASSPSWAQAYNEQFF. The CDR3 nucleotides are TGTGCCAGCAGCCCGTCGTGGGCTCAGGCCTACAATGAGCAGTTCTTC.

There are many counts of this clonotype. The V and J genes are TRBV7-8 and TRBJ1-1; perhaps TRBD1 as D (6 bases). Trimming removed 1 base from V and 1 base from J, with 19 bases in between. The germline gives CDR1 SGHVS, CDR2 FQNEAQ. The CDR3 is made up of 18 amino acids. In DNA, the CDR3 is TGTGCCAGCAGCTTAGTGGTAGCAGGGGCATTCGCGAACACTGAAGCTTTCTTT. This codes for CASSLVVAGAFANTEAFF.

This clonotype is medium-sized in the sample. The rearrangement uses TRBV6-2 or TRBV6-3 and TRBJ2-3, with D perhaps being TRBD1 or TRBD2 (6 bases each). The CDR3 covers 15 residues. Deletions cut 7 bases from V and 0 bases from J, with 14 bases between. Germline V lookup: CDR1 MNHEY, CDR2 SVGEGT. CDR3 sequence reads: CASTGGQASTDTQYF. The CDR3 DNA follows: TGTGCCAGCACTGGGGGGCAAGCTAGCACAGATACGCAGTATTTT.

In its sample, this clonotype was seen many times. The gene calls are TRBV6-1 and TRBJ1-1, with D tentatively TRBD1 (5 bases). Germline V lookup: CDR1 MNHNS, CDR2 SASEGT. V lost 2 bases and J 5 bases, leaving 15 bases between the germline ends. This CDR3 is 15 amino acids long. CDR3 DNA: TGTGCCAGCAGTGAAATGGGGGGGAAGGGGACTGAAGCTTTCTTT. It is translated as CASSEMGGKGTEAFF.

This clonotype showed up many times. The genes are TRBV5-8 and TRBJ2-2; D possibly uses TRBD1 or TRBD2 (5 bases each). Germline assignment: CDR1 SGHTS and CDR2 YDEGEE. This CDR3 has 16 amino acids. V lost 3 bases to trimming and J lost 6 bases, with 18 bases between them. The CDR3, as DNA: TGTGCCAGCAGCTCCCGGGGCTCCGGGATCGCCGGGGAGCTGTTTTTT. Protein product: CASSSRGSGIAGELFF.